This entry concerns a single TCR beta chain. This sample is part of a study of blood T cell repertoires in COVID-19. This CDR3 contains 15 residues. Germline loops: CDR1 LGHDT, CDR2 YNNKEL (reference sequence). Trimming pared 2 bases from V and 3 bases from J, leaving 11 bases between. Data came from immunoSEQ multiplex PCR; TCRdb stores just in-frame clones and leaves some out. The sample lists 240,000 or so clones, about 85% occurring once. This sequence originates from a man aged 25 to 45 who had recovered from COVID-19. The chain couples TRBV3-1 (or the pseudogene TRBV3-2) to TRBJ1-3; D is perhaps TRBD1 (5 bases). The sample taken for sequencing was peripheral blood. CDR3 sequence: CASSQTGGYGNTIYF. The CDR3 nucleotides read TGTGCCAGCAGCCAAACCGGGGGGTATGGAAACACCATATATTTT.